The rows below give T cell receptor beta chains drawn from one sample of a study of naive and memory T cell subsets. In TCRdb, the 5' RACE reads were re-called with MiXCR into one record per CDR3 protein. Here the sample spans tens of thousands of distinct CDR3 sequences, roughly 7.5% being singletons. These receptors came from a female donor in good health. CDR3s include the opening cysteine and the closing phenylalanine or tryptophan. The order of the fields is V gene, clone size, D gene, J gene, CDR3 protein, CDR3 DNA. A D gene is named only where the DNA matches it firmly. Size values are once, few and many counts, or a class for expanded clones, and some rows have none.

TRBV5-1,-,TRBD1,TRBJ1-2,CASSSGQLVDGYTF,TGCGCCAGCAGCTCGGGACAGCTCGTGGATGGCTACACCTTC
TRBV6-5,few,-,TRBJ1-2,CASTGGDGYTF,TGTGCCAGCACCGGGGGAGATGGCTACACCTTC
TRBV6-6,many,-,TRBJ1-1,CASTTGGEDYNTEAFF,TGTGCCAGCACGACGGGAGGAGAAGACTACAACACTGAAGCTTTCTTT
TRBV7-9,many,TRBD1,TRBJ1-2,CASSLARTGVRGYTF,TGTGCCAGCAGCTTAGCCAGGACAGGGGTTCGTGGCTACACCTTC
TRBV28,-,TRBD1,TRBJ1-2,CASRTGIVDYGYTF,TGTGCCAGCAGGACAGGGATTGTTGACTATGGCTACACCTTC
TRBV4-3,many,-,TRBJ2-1,CASSPDGDWSSYNEQFF,TGCGCCAGCAGCCCAGATGGGGATTGGAGCTCCTACAATGAGCAGTTCTTC
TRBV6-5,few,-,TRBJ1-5,CASSYSISQPQHF,TGTGCCAGCAGTTACTCGATCAGTCAGCCCCAGCATTTT
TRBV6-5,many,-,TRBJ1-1,CASSLGQGGTEAFF,TGTGCCAGCAGCTTGGGGCAGGGTGGCACTGAAGCTTTCTTT
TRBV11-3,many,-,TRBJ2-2,CASSSGTPNTGELFF,TGTGCCAGCAGCTCCGGGACACCGAACACCGGGGAGCTGTTTTTT
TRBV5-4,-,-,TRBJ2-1,CASSLAWASYNEQFF,TGTGCCAGCAGCTTGGCCTGGGCGTCCTACAATGAGCAGTTCTTC
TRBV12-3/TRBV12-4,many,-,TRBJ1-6,CASRVGRSSPLHF,TGTGCCAGCAGGGTGGGCAGGTCTTCACCCCTCCACTTT
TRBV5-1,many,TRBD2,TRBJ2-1,CASSLATSGGYNEQFF,TGCGCCAGCAGCTTGGCCACTAGCGGGGGGTACAATGAGCAGTTCTTC
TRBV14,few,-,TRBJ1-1,CASSQEWGGNTEAFF,TGTGCCAGCAGCCAAGAATGGGGAGGGAACACTGAAGCTTTCTTT
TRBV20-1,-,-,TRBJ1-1,CSARSPREVGTEAFF,TGCAGTGCTAGGAGTCCCCGGGAGGTGGGGACTGAAGCTTTCTTT
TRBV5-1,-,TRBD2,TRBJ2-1,CASSSLAGGGEQFF,TGCGCCAGCAGCTCCCTAGCGGGGGGGGGTGAGCAGTTCTTC
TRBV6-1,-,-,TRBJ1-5,CASSEGSGWAQPQHF,TGTGCCAGCAGTGAAGGATCAGGGTGGGCTCAGCCCCAGCATTTT
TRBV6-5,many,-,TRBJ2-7,CASADSRYEQYF,TGTGCCAGCGCCGACAGTCGATACGAGCAGTACTTC
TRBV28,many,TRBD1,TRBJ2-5,CASSFEYRGRARETQYF,TGTGCCAGCAGTTTTGAGTACAGGGGCCGGGCCAGGGAGACCCAGTACTTC
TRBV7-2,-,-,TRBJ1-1,CASSLTQGTEAFF,TGTGCCAGCAGCCTAACACAGGGCACTGAAGCTTTCTTT
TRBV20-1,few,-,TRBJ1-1,CSARDSTANTEAFF,TGCAGTGCTAGAGACTCGACAGCGAACACTGAAGCTTTCTTT
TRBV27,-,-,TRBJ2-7,CASSFAAAGSYEQYF,TGTGCCAGCAGTTTTGCGGCGGCAGGGTCCTACGAGCAGTACTTC
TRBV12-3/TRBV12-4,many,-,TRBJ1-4,CASSPPGHQANEKLFF,TGTGCCAGCAGTCCACCGGGACACCAGGCGAATGAAAAACTGTTTTTT
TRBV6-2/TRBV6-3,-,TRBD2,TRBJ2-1,CASSPQLAGGQPYNEQFF,TGTGCCAGCAGCCCCCAGCTAGCGGGGGGGCAACCCTACAATGAGCAGTTCTTC
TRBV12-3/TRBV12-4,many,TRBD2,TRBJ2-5,CASSFGSGGTETQYF,TGTGCCAGCAGTTTCGGTAGCGGGGGGACGGAGACCCAGTACTTC
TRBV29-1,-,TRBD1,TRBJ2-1,CSVEGTGVLSYNEQFF,TGCAGCGTTGAAGGAACAGGGGTTCTGTCCTACAATGAGCAGTTCTTC
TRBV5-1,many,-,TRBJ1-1,CASSHQGQDTEAFF,TGCGCCAGCAGTCACCAGGGGCAGGACACTGAAGCTTTCTTT
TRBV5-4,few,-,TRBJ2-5,CASSLAGAAQETQYF,TGTGCCAGCAGCTTGGCGGGGGCGGCCCAGGAGACCCAGTACTTC